These 24 T cell receptor beta chains came from one sample sequenced in a study of shared clonotypes between healthy human individuals. Data came from immunoSEQ multiplex PCR; TCRdb stores just in-frame clones and leaves some out. This table holds 1.5 million to 2.5 million clones, approximately 95% found once. Naive CD8 cells lacked CD45RO and underwent positive selection for CCR7, leaving out terminally differentiated effector memory CD45RA+ cells. The specimen was naive CD8+ T cells sorted from blood. These receptors were collected from a man aged 18 to 35 in good health.

The genes are TRBV9 and TRBJ1-1; 8 bases map to TRBD1. The ends lost 3 bases at V and 6 bases at J; junction bases unmatched: 4. CDR1 and CDR2 (germline): SGDLS, YYNGEE. The CDR3 has 13 amino acids. The chain's CDR3 is CASSAGQGSEAFF. The DNA of the CDR3 is TGTGCCAGCAGCGCCGGACAGGGTTCTGAAGCTTTCTTT.

The chain employs TRBV5-4 and TRBJ2-3; D is uncertain. The CDR3 loop spans 14 amino acids. Trimming stripped 4 bases from V and 0 bases from J, with 9 bases between. The germline V gene has CDR1 SGHNT and CDR2 YYREEE (reference sequence). CDR3 loop: CASSVTWSTDTQYF. The CDR3 DNA reads as TGTGCCAGCAGCGTCACCTGGAGCACAGATACGCAGTATTTT. The full variable domain, its missing parts supplied by reference TRBV5-4 and TRBJ2-3, is ETGVTQSPTHLIKTRGQQVTLRCSSQSGHNTVSWYQQALGQGPQFIFQYYREEENGRGNFPPRFSGLQFPNYSSELNVNALELDDSALYLCASSVTWSTDTQYFGPGTRLTVL.

J is TRBJ2-7 and V is TRBV28; TRBD1 is a possible D gene (6 bases). CDR1 is MDHEN, CDR2 SYDVKM, per germline. The CDR3 has 12 amino acids. Trimming took off 5 bases at V and 7 bases at J, with 12 bases between the two ends. The CDR3 DNA follows: TGTGCCAGCAGTCTTGAAGGGGGTGAGCAGTACTTC. Protein: CASSLEGGEQYF.

The genes are TRBV6-5 and TRBJ2-7, with 8 bases aligning to TRBD2. CDR1 and CDR2 (germline): MNHEY, SVGAGI. The CDR3 runs to 15 residues. The trim removed 4 bases at V and 0 bases at J, leaving 5 bases unmatched. Written as DNA, the CDR3 is TGTGCCAGCAGTTGGTCTAGCGGGTTCTCCTACGAGCAGTACTTC. Amino acid sequence: CASSWSSGFSYEQYF.

V and J are TRBV7-8 and TRBJ1-4; 9 bases line up with TRBD1. There are 16 residues in the CDR3. J lost 2 bases, V lost 5 bases, and 6 bases had no gene match. Germline CDR1 reads SGHVS; CDR2 reads FQNEAQ. CDR3 residues: CASSRIDRGTNEKLFF. The CDR3 DNA follows: TGTGCCAGCAGCCGGATTGACAGGGGGACTAATGAAAAACTGTTTTTT.

V usage is TRBV10-2 and J usage is TRBJ1-1; D perhaps matches TRBD1 (5 bases). V dropped 0 bases and J dropped 1 base, with 6 bases sitting between them. Germline V gives CDR1 WSHSY, CDR2 SAAADI. The CDR3 covers 14 residues. The CDR3 spells CASSESGENTEAFF. The CDR3 DNA is TGCGCCAGCAGTGAGTCGGGGGAGAACACTGAAGCTTTCTTT.

The chain couples TRBV29-1 to TRBJ2-5, with D unresolved. Germline V lookup: CDR1 SQVTM, CDR2 ANQGSEA. The CDR3 consists of 9 residues. The V end was cut by 3 bases, the J end by 13 bases, with 9 bases between. The DNA of the CDR3 is TGCAGCGTTGATACAGACTGGTACTTC. This codes for CSVDTDWYF.

V and J are TRBV10-1 and TRBJ1-1, with D tentatively TRBD1 (5 bases). The ends were cut back, 0 bases at V and 0 bases at J, with 8 bases in the middle. The CDR3 has 15 residues. Germline V gene lookup returns CDR1 WNHNN and CDR2 SYGVQD (reference sequence). CDR3 sequence: CASSESTDLNTEAFF. The CDR3 nucleotides read TGCGCCAGCAGTGAGTCGACAGATTTGAACACTGAAGCTTTCTTT.

V gene TRBV2 combines with J gene TRBJ2-7, with 8 bases that match TRBD1. This CDR3 has 16 amino acids. With 3 bases clipped from V and 1 base from J, the junction kept 8 bases outside the gene matches. CDR1 is SNHLY, CDR2 FYNNEI, per germline. CDR3 sequence (DNA): TGTGCCAGCAGTGATGACAGGGGTCGCGTTTCCTACGAGCAGTACTTC. It yields the protein CASSDDRGRVSYEQYF. The whole variable domain, filled in from reference TRBV2 and TRBJ2-7, reads EPEVTQTPSHQVTQMGQEVILRCVPISNHLYFYWYRQILGQKVEFLVSFYNNEISEKSEIFDDQFSVERPDGSNFTLKIRSTKLEDSAMYFCASSDDRGRVSYEQYFGPGTRLTVT.

The chain employs TRBV29-1 and TRBJ1-2, with D uncertain. V was trimmed by 5 bases and J by 3 bases, leaving 10 bases between them. The CDR3 runs 12 residues. The germline V gene encodes CDR1 SQVTM and CDR2 ANQGSEA. This CDR3 reads CSVNFADYGYTF. CDR3 bases: TGCAGCGTTAATTTTGCCGACTATGGCTACACCTTC.

The chain carries TRBV19 and TRBJ1-5; D is perhaps TRBD1 (5 bases). The germline V gene encodes CDR1 LNHDA and CDR2 SQIVND (reference sequence). The CDR3 loop spans 13 amino acids. Trimming removed 8 bases at V and 2 bases at J, with 10 bases between. In DNA, the CDR3 is TGTGCCAGTGGGGGGGGTGGCAATCAGCCCCAGCATTTT. Translating gives CASGGGGNQPQHF.

The V gene is TRBV25-1, the J gene TRBJ2-1, with 8 bases aligning to TRBD2. Germline loops: CDR1 MGHDK, CDR2 SYGVNS. The CDR3 contains 15 residues. With 5 bases clipped from V and 3 bases from J, the junction kept 6 bases outside the gene matches. The CDR3 nucleotides are TGTGCCAGCAGTCAACTAGCGGACTACTACAATGAGCAGTTCTTC. Its protein is CASSQLADYYNEQFF. Full variable domain (missing parts from reference TRBV25-1 and TRBJ2-1): EADIYQTPRYLVIGTGKKITLECSQTMGHDKMYWYQQDPGMELHLIHYSYGVNSTEKGDLSSESTVSRIRTEHFPLTLESARPSHTSQYLCASSQLADYYNEQFFGPGTRLTVL.

Note on this clone: The sample contains more than one DNA sequence encoding this CDR3. V is TRBV30 and J is TRBJ2-1; D not certain. The V and J ends lost 2 bases and 0 bases respectively, with 2 bases between them. Germline CDR1 and CDR2: GTSNPN and SVGIG (reference sequence). CDR3 size: 12 residues. CDR3 in amino acids: CAWSYSYNEQFF. DNA of the CDR3: TGTGCCTGGAGTTACTCCTACAATGAGCAGTTCTTC. Together with reference TRBV30 and TRBJ2-1, the CDR3 gives the full variable domain: SQTIHQWPATLVQPVGSPLSLECTVEGTSNPNLYWYRQAAGRGLQLLFYSVGIGQISSEVPQNLSASRPQDRQFILSSKKLLLSDSGFYLCAWSYSYNEQFFGPGTRLTVL.

This chain connects TRBV10-1 to TRBJ2-7, with D possibly matching TRBD2 (5 bases). Per the germline V gene, CDR1 is WNHNN and CDR2 is SYGVQD (reference sequence). This CDR3 contains 12 residues. Trimming took off 7 bases at V and 4 bases at J, with 11 bases between the two ends. For the CDR3, the DNA is TGCGCCAGCATTACACGGGGTTACGAGCAGTACTTC. It specifies CASITRGYEQYF.

CDR3 nucleotide sequence: TGTGCCAGCAGTCCCCCGCCCGAGCAGTTCTTC. It encodes CASSPPPEQFF. The chain combines TRBV27 with TRBJ2-1; no clear D. The germline CDR1 and CDR2 sequences are MNHEY and SMNVEV (reference sequence). The V end lost 5 bases, the J end lost 10 bases, and 9 bases lay between the germline ends. This CDR3 has 11 amino acids.

This clone was observed a single time. Other DNA sequences in the sample encode the same CDR3. The chain carries TRBV6-5 and TRBJ2-1; possible D gene TRBD2, 7 bases. The CDR3 contains 15 residues. V lost 2 bases and J lost 4, with 12 bases in between. CDR1 and CDR2 (germline): MNHEY, SVGAGI. Here the CDR3 reads CASSYIGGDYNEQFF. The CDR3 DNA is TGTGCCAGCAGTTACATAGGGGGGGATTACAATGAGCAGTTCTTC.

The chain recombines TRBV4-3 with TRBJ1-1, with 8 bases aligning to TRBD1. V gave up 0 bases and J gave up 0 bases; unmatched junction bases: 12. Germline-derived CDR1 and CDR2 are LGHNA and YSLEER. The CDR3 is made up of 19 amino acids. CDR3: CASSQEGTGGDYMNTEAFF. CDR3 coding DNA: TGCGCCAGCAGCCAAGAGGGAACAGGGGGGGATTATATGAACACTGAAGCTTTCTTT.

The chain couples TRBV28 to TRBJ2-3; no definite D call. CDR3 size: 15 residues. CDR1 MDHEN and CDR2 SYDVKM come from the germline V gene. The V end lost 3 bases, the J end lost 3 bases, and 13 bases lay between the germline ends. DNA for the CDR3: TGTGCCAGCAGTTTTTACTCCGTTTTAACAGATACGCAGTATTTT. Amino acids: CASSFYSVLTDTQYF.

The genes are TRBV5-6 and TRBJ2-1; a possible D gene is TRBD2 (5 bases). The CDR3 totals 16 residues. Germline CDR1 reads SGHDT; CDR2 reads YYEEEE. V was cut by 1 base and J by 7 bases, with 18 bases left in between. CDR3 residues: CASSLYDGVLGNEQFF. CDR3 DNA: TGTGCCAGCAGCTTGTATGACGGGGTCTTAGGGAATGAGCAGTTCTTC.

The CDR3, as DNA: TGTGCCAGCAGTCAACGGACAGGGAAAGGGACTAACTATGGCTACACCTTC. Translating gives CASSQRTGKGTNYGYTF. V gene TRBV28 combines with J gene TRBJ1-2, with 8 bases aligning to TRBD1. CDR1 and CDR2 (germline): MDHEN, SYDVKM. J was trimmed by 0 bases and V by 5 bases; bases with no gene match: 11. This CDR3 contains 17 residues.

This chain connects TRBV11-3 to TRBJ2-2, with D uncertain. The germline CDR1 and CDR2 sequences are SGHNT and YENEEA. Trimming cost V 3 bases and J 6 bases, with 11 bases left between them. This CDR3 is built from 14 residues. CDR3 bases: TGTGCCAGCAGCTTGTTGGGGTTCCCCGGGGAGCTGTTTTTT. It yields the protein CASSLLGFPGELFF. Full variable domain (missing parts from reference TRBV11-3 and TRBJ2-2): EAGVVQSPRYKIIEKKQPVAFWCNPISGHNTLYWYLQNLGQGPELLIRYENEEAVDDSQLPKDRFSAERLKGVDSTLKIQPAELGDSAVYLCASSLLGFPGELFFGEGSRLTVL.

This chain connects TRBV10-3 to TRBJ2-3; either TRBD1 or TRBD2 may fit D (5 bases each). The CDR3 sequence is 15 residues long. CDR1 and CDR2 from the germline V gene are ENHRY and SYGVKD. Trimming took off 7 bases at V and 2 bases at J, with 16 bases between the two ends. DNA of the CDR3: TGTGCCATCAAGAAACAGGAGGACGCCACAGATACGCAGTATTTT. Encoded protein: CAIKKQEDATDTQYF.

Comments on this clone: Other DNA sequences in this sample translate to the same CDR3. V gene TRBV4-1 combines with J gene TRBJ1-5; D might be TRBD1 (5 bases). CDR1 and CDR2 (germline): MGHRA, YSYEKL. This CDR3 is 14 amino acids long. The germline V and J ends were trimmed by 1 base and 5 bases, with 9 bases remaining between them. The CDR3 here is CASSQVRGDQPQHF. In DNA, the CDR3 is TGCGCCAGCAGCCAAGTAAGGGGTGATCAGCCCCAGCATTTT.

This sequence joins TRBV27 and TRBJ2-5; no reliable D call. The CDR3 is 15 amino acids. The ends were cut back, 6 bases at V and 3 bases at J, with 17 bases in the middle. In germline, CDR1 is MNHEY, CDR2 SMNVEV (reference sequence). The CDR3 region has the DNA TGTGCCAGCAGCACACACGGACCTGAGGAAGAGACCCAGTACTTC. It yields the protein CASSTHGPEEETQYF.